The 22 T cell receptor beta chains given below trace back to one sample, sequenced in a study of blood T cell repertoires in COVID-19. The protocol was immunoSEQ multiplex PCR, while the TCRdb copy is restricted to in-frame clones and leaves out a portion. Altogether about 430,000 clones are present, roughly 88% being singletons, with the ten largest covering around 0.91%. Source material: PBMCs or T cells enriched from blood (not recorded which). The receptors stem from a woman aged 25 to 39 with acute COVID-19.

V and J are TRBV10-3 and TRBJ1-6; D is perhaps TRBD1 (6 bases). Germline V gives CDR1 ENHRY, CDR2 SYGVKD. The CDR3 extends over 16 amino acids. V lost 5 bases and J lost 5, with 16 bases in between. CDR3: CAISPYKQGNNSPLHF. In nucleotides, the CDR3 is TGTGCCATCAGTCCCTACAAACAGGGTAATAATTCACCCCTCCACTTT.

V gene TRBV10-3 combines with J gene TRBJ2-3; a weak D match, TRBD2 (6 bases). Trimming shortened V by 4 bases and J by 4 bases, and 24 bases separated the two germline ends. The CDR3 extends over 18 amino acids. Germline V gives CDR1 ENHRY, CDR2 SYGVKD. The CDR3 is CAISGNLPGLLSSDTQYF. The CDR3 DNA reads TGTGCCATCAGTGGGAACTTACCGGGACTCCTAAGTTCAGATACGCAGTATTTT.

V usage is TRBV24-1 and J usage is TRBJ2-5, with 8 bases matching TRBD1. The CDR3 loop spans 15 amino acids. Germline V gene lookup returns CDR1 KGHDR and CDR2 SFDVKD. The V gene end was trimmed by 5 bases and the J gene end by 4 bases; junction bases not matched to a gene: 8. The DNA for the CDR3 is TGTGCCACCAGTGGGGCGACAGGGGCGGGAGAGACCCAGTACTTC. Its protein is CATSGATGAGETQYF.

The genes are TRBV4-3 and TRBJ2-7; 10 bases agree with TRBD1. This CDR3 has 16 residues. V shed 1 base, J shed 6 bases, and the junction held 9 bases outside the gene matches. In germline, CDR1 is LGHNA, CDR2 YSLEER. Here the CDR3 reads CASSQGPGQGLVEQYF. CDR3 sequence (DNA): TGCGCCAGCAGCCAAGGCCCGGGACAGGGGTTGGTCGAGCAGTACTTC.

The chain uses TRBV12-2 and TRBJ1-2; the DNA was not compared with TRBD1, the D call given in the table. TRBV12-2 is tagged as a pseudogene. The CDR3 loop spans 15 amino acids. CDR3 sequence (DNA): TGTGCAAGTCGCTTAGTATACACAGGGAGCTATGGCTACACCTTC. It specifies CASRLVYTGSYGYTF.

This sequence joins TRBV4-1 and TRBJ2-1, with TRBD2 as a possible D gene (5 bases). Germline values: CDR1 MGHRA, CDR2 YSYEKL. The V gene lost 4 bases and the J gene lost 5 bases, with 15 bases spanning the gap. The CDR3 consists of 15 residues. CDR3 nucleotides: TGCGCCAGCAGCCTAGTAGCCCCGAGGGACAATGAGCAGTTCTTC. Translation gives CASSLVAPRDNEQFF.

The chain recombines TRBV2 with TRBJ2-3, with 10 positions matching TRBD1. The length of the CDR3 is 15 residues. Germline-derived CDR1 and CDR2 are SNHLY and FYNNEI. V was clipped by 4 bases and J by 4 bases; unmatched bases: 5. The CDR3 DNA reads as TGTGCCAGCAGTGTCCGGGACAGGGGTTCAGATACGCAGTATTTT. Amino acid sequence: CASSVRDRGSDTQYF.

This chain uses TRBV25-1 with TRBJ2-7; TRBD1 might be the D (6 bases). Germline V gives CDR1 MGHDK, CDR2 SYGVNS. The V end was cut by 3 bases, the J end by 5 bases, with 20 bases between. CDR3 length: 16 residues. This chain's CDR3 is CASSDRETTGTHEQYF. The CDR3 DNA follows: TGTGCCAGCAGTGATAGGGAAACCACAGGGACACACGAGCAGTACTTC.

V is TRBV5-6 and J is TRBJ2-7; D might be TRBD1 (5 bases). CDR1 and CDR2 from the germline V gene are SGHDT and YYEEEE. The CDR3 loop spans 14 amino acids. V shed 0 bases and J shed 2 bases, with 9 bases lying between them. The CDR3 DNA reads TGTGCCAGCAGCTTGGTTCAGGGTACCTACGAGCAGTACTTC. Protein sequence: CASSLVQGTYEQYF.

The chain couples TRBV5-5 to TRBJ1-1; a weak D match, TRBD1 (5 bases). Trimming stripped 5 bases from V and 4 bases from J, with 12 bases between. This CDR3 contains 13 residues. The germline gives CDR1 SGHKS, CDR2 YYEKEE (reference sequence). In DNA form, the CDR3 reads TGTGCCAGCAGTCGGGACTGGGGCACTGAAGCTTTCTTT. This codes for CASSRDWGTEAFF.

The rearrangement joins TRBV9 to TRBJ2-3; the match to TRBD2 covers 8 bases. The CDR3 is 18 residues long. The V segment lost 4 bases and the J segment 2 bases; nucleotides outside the gene matches: 15. Germline V gene data show CDR1 as SGDLS and CDR2 as YYNGEE. This CDR3 is CASSLTDGGAALTDTQYF. As DNA, the CDR3 is TGTGCCAGCAGCCTAACCGACGGGGGGGCCGCTCTCACAGATACGCAGTATTTT.

This chain uses TRBV9 with TRBJ2-7; TRBD1 is a possible D gene (5 bases). V was cut by 2 bases and J by 4 bases, with 16 bases left in between. Germline CDR1 is SGDLS and CDR2 is YYNGEE. The CDR3 has 15 residues. CDR3 region: CASSVDSGDLYEQYF. DNA of the CDR3: TGTGCCAGCAGCGTTGACAGTGGAGACCTTTACGAGCAGTACTTC.

The genes are TRBV5-1 and TRBJ2-3; tentative D call: TRBD1 (7 bases). V lost 6 bases to trimming and J lost 3 bases, with 17 bases between them. This CDR3 region has 15 residues. Germline values: CDR1 SGHRS, CDR2 YFSETQ. CDR3 sequence (DNA): TGCGCCAGCATCAGGGGGGCAGGGCGGACAGATACGCAGTATTTT. Its translation: CASIRGAGRTDTQYF.

The table lists this clone with a count of one. This chain joins TRBV18 and TRBJ2-5, with TRBD1 as a possible D gene (6 bases). Germline assignment: CDR1 KGHSH and CDR2 LQKENI. CDR3 size: 13 residues. Trimming cost V 4 bases and J 5 bases, with 11 bases left between them. The CDR3 reads CASSQLQGETQYF. In DNA, the CDR3 is TGTGCCAGCTCACAACTTCAGGGGGAGACCCAGTACTTC.

The gene calls are TRBV6-1 and TRBJ1-5, with D tentatively TRBD1 (6 bases). The CDR3 loop spans 17 amino acids. Germline V CDR1 and CDR2: MNHNS, SASEGT. V lost 3 bases to trimming and J lost 0 bases, with 15 bases between them. For the CDR3, the DNA is TGTGCCAGCAGTGAGAAGGGGGATTTGTATAGCAATCAGCCCCAGCATTTT. Translation: CASSEKGDLYSNQPQHF.

The chain employs TRBV4-1 and TRBJ2-5; possibly TRBD2 for D (5 bases). V was clipped by 4 bases and J by 0 bases, with 12 bases between them. CDR1 and CDR2 from the germline V gene are MGHRA and YSYEKL. This CDR3 comprises 15 residues. This CDR3 is CASSRTAGDQETQYF. The CDR3 nucleotides read TGCGCCAGCAGCCGAACTGCGGGTGACCAAGAGACCCAGTACTTC.

This sequence joins TRBV7-3 and TRBJ2-1; D call uncertain. The CDR3 length is 14 residues. CDR1 and CDR2 from the germline V gene are SGHTA and FQGTGA. V lost 5 bases, J lost 9 bases, and 17 bases lay in between. The CDR3 protein is CASSPTPSTAEQFF. The DNA for the CDR3 is TGTGCCAGCAGCCCCACTCCATCCACAGCTGAGCAGTTCTTC.

This chain connects TRBV4-2 to TRBJ2-2, with D perhaps matching TRBD2 (7 bases). Germline values: CDR1 LGHNA, CDR2 YNFKEQ. CDR3 length equals 19 residues. The V gene lost 2 bases and the J gene lost 3 bases, with 22 bases spanning the gap. CDR3 DNA sequence: TGTGCCAGCAGCCAACTACCCGGGGGGAGGGGGGTGGACACCGGGGAGCTGTTTTTT. Its translation is CASSQLPGGRGVDTGELFF.

V usage is TRBV18 and J usage is TRBJ2-7; D perhaps matches TRBD2 (5 bases). Germline V lookup: CDR1 KGHSH, CDR2 LQKENI. The CDR3 is 16 residues long. V lost 1 base, J lost 2 bases, and 15 bases lay in between. This CDR3 is CASSPLQGQEAYEQYF. The CDR3 DNA reads TGTGCCAGCTCACCACTGCAAGGGCAGGAGGCCTACGAGCAGTACTTC.

The chain couples TRBV2 to TRBJ1-2; D remains ambiguous. The CDR3 extends over 13 amino acids. CDR1 and CDR2 (germline): SNHLY, FYNNEI. The germline V and J ends were trimmed by 3 bases and 4 bases, with 9 bases remaining between them. In DNA, the CDR3 is TGTGCCAGCAGTGAGGACTTGCCCTATGGCTACACCTTC. This gives the protein CASSEDLPYGYTF. Combining the CDR3 with reference TRBV2 and TRBJ1-2 gives the whole variable domain EPEVTQTPSHQVTQMGQEVILRCVPISNHLYFYWYRQILGQKVEFLVSFYNNEISEKSEIFDDQFSVERPDGSNFTLKIRSTKLEDSAMYFCASSEDLPYGYTFGSGTRLTVV.

The chain combines TRBV30 with TRBJ1-2, with D possibly being TRBD1 (6 bases). Germline V lookup: CDR1 GTSNPN, CDR2 SVGIG (reference sequence). The CDR3 consists of 13 residues. Here the CDR3 reads CVLGGGITYGYTF. The CDR3, as DNA: TGTGTTTTAGGGGGGGGAATTACCTATGGCTACACCTTC. Complete variable domain (other parts from reference TRBV30 and TRBJ1-2): SQTIHQWPATLVQPVGSPLSLECTVEGTSNPNLYWYRQAAGRGLQLLFYSVGIGQISSEVPQNLSASRPQDRQFILSSKKLLLSDSGFYLCVLGGGITYGYTFGSGTRLTVV.

This sequence joins TRBV7-7 and TRBJ2-1; 11 positions agree with TRBD2. This CDR3 spans 18 amino acids. CDR1 and CDR2 (germline): SSHAT, FNYEAQ (reference sequence). Losses at the gene ends were 1 base for V and 0 bases for J; bases not matched to a gene: 5. CDR3 sequence: CASSLDPSGGSSYNEQFF. CDR3 DNA sequence: TGTGCCAGCAGCTTAGACCCTAGCGGGGGGAGCTCCTACAATGAGCAGTTCTTC.